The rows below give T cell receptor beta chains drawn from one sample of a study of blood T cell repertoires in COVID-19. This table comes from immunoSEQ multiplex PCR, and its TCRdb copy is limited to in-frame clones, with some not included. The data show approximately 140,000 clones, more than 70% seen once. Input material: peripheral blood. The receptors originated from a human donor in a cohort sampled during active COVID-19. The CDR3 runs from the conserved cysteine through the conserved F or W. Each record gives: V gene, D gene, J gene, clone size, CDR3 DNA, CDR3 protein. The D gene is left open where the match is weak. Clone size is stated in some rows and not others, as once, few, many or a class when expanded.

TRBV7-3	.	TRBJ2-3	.	TGTGCCAGCAGCATGGGACTTGACACAGATACGCAGTATTTT	CASSMGLDTDTQYF
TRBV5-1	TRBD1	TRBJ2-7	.	TGCGCCAGCAACGGACAGGACCGCTACGAGCAGTACTTC	CASNGQDRYEQYF
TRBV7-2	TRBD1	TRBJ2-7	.	TGTGCCAGCAGCTTAAGGGGACAGGCCTACGAGCAGTACTTC	CASSLRGQAYEQYF
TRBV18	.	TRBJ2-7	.	TGTGCCAGCTCACCAGAGCGGGTCTCCTACGAGCAGTACTTC	CASSPERVSYEQYF
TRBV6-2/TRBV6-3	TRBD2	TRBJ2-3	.	TGTGCCAGCAGTTGGACTAGAAACGCAGATACGCAGTATTTT	CASSWTRNADTQYF
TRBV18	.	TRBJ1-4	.	TGTGCCAGCTCACCAACCAGAGCGACTAATGAAAAACTGTTTTTT	CASSPTRATNEKLFF
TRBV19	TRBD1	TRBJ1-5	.	TGTGCCAGTAGTACATCATCCCGGGACAGATATAGCAATCAGCCCCAGCATTTT	CASSTSSRDRYSNQPQHF
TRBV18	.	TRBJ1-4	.	TGTGCCAGCTCACCACGGCAAATTGAAAAACTGTTTTTT	CASSPRQIEKLFF
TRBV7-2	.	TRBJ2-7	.	TGTGCCAGCAGCTTAGTTGTGGAACAGCCCGAGCAGTACTTC	CASSLVVEQPEQYF
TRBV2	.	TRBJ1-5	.	TGTGCCAGCAGGCCCAGGGGCCCCAATCAGCCCCAGCATTTT	CASRPRGPNQPQHF
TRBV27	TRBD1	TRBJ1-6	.	TGTGCCAGCCGCGGGACAGCTTCTTCACCCCTCCACTTT	CASRGTASSPLHF
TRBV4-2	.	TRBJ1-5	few	TGTGCCAGCAGCCAAGAGACAGGTTGGGGCAATCAGCCCCAGCATTTT	CASSQETGWGNQPQHF
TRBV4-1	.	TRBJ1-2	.	TGCGCCAGCAGCCCCGGGGGGGGGAGCTATGTCTATGGCTACACCTTC	CASSPGGGSYVYGYTF
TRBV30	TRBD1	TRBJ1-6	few	TGTGCCTGGAAGGACCGAGGGACAGGGGTGCTATCACCCCTCCACTTT	CAWKDRGTGVLSPLHF
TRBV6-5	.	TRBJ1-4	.	TGTGCCAGCAGAACTGAGTACAGGGTTGAAAAACTGTTTTTT	CASRTEYRVEKLFF
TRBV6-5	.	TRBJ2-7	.	TGTGCCAGCTCGACAGGCTCCTACGAGCAGTACTTC	CASSTGSYEQYF
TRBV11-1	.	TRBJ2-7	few	TGTGCCAGCAGCTTCGACATGGGCGAGCAGTACTTC	CASSFDMGEQYF
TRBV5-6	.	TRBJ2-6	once	TGTGCCAGCAGCTTATCCAAATTAGGGGGCTCTGGGGCCAACGTCCTGACTTTC	CASSLSKLGGSGANVLTF
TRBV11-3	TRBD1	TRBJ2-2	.	TGTGCCAGCTCCTCGGGACAGTCGAACACCGGGGAGCTGTTTTTT	CASSSGQSNTGELFF
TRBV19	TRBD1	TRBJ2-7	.	TGTGCCAGTAGTATAAGTCCGACAGGGCCCTCCTACGAGCAGTACTTC	CASSISPTGPSYEQYF
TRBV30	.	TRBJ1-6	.	TGTGCCTGGAGGGAAGGTGTGGAGAATTCACCCCTCCACTTT	CAWREGVENSPLHF
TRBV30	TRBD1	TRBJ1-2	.	TGTGCCTGGAGTGCCACCGGGACAGGATACTATGGCTACACCTTC	CAWSATGTGYYGYTF
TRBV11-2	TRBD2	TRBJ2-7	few	TGTGCCAGCAGCTTCGAGCTAGCGGGGACCTACGAGCAGTACTTC	CASSFELAGTYEQYF
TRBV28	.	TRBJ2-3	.	TGTGCCAGCAGTTCCCCGTCCAACAGGGCGTCGAATACGCAGTATTTT	CASSSPSNRASNTQYF
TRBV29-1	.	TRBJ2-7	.	TGCAGCGTCGGACAGTCCTACGAGCAGTACTTC	CSVGQSYEQYF
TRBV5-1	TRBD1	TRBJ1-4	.	TGCGCCAGCAGCTTGACAGGGGGCGTAATTGGTGAAAAACTGTTTTTT	CASSLTGGVIGEKLFF
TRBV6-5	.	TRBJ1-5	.	TGTGCCAGCAGAGTACAAAGCAATCAGCCCCAGCATTTT	CASRVQSNQPQHF
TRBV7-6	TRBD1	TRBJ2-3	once	TGTGCCAGCAGCTTCGATCAGGGGGTTGCCACAGATACGCAGTATTTT	CASSFDQGVATDTQYF
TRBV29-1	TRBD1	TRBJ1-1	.	TGCAGCGCTACAAACAGGGGGAACACTGAAGCTTTCTTT	CSATNRGNTEAFF
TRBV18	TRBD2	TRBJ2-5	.	TGTGCCAGCTCACCAGCGACTAGCGGCCAAGAGACCCAGTACTTC	CASSPATSGQETQYF
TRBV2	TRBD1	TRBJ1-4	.	TGTGCCAGCAGGGCGGACAGGGGTGGTGAAAAACTGTTTTTT	CASRADRGGEKLFF
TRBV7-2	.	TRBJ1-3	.	TGTGCCAGCAGCTTCAACGGAGCACCCGAAGATTTT	CASSFNGAPEDF
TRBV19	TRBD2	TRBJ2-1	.	TGTGCCAGTCGAGCGGGAGGCGATTCAAGATACAATGAGCAGTTCTTC	CASRAGGDSRYNEQFF
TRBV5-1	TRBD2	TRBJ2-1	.	TGCGCCAGCAGCGGGACTAGCGGGAACTATGAGCAGTTCTTC	CASSGTSGNYEQFF
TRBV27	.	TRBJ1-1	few	TGTGCCAGCAGAGCTCAGACAGGTAACGGTGAAGCTTTCTTT	CASRAQTGNGEAFF
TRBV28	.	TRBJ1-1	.	TGTGCCAGCAGTCCCCCTCGGGGAGTGAACACTGAAGCTTTCTTT	CASSPPRGVNTEAFF
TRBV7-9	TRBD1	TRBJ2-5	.	TGTGCCAGCAGCTTAGGGGGACAGGGGGAGACCCAGTACTTC	CASSLGGQGETQYF
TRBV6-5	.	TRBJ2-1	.	TGTGCCAGCAGTTACGACAGGACTTTTTACAATGAGCAGTTCTTC	CASSYDRTFYNEQFF
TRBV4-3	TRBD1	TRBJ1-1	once	TGCGCCAGCAGCCGGACAGGCATGAACACTGAAGCTTTCTTT	CASSRTGMNTEAFF
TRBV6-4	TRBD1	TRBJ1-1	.	TGTGCCAGCAGTGACTTGACAGGGGGGAACACTGAAGCTTTCTTT	CASSDLTGGNTEAFF
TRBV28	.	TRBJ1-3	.	TGTGCCAGCAGACCGGGGGGTGCTGGAAACACCATATATTTT	CASRPGGAGNTIYF
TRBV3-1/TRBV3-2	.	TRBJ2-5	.	TGTGCCAGCAGCCAAGATTATAGCACAGAGACCCAGTACTTC	CASSQDYSTETQYF
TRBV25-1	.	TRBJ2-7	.	TGTGCCAGCAGTGAAAGCGGGCAGGGAATCTACGAGCAGTACTTC	CASSESGQGIYEQYF
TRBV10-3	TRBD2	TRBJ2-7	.	TGTGCCATCAGTGAGTCTGGGGGGGGTTTACAGTACTTC	CAISESGGGLQYF
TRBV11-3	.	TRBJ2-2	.	TGTGCCAGCAGCTTAGGTTTCTCCGGCGGCGGGGAGCTGTTTTTT	CASSLGFSGGGELFF
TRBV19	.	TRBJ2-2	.	TGTGCCAGTAGTATCGGCACCGGGGAGCTGTTTTTT	CASSIGTGELFF
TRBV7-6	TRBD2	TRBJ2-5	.	TGTGCCAGCAGCCCAGGGGGCGGGGGACTAGCGGGAGGACAGACCCAGTACTTC	CASSPGGGGLAGGQTQYF
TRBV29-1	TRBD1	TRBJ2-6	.	TGCAGCGTTGAAGGGGACAGGGGGCGTAGCTCTGGGGCCAACGTCCTGACTTTC	CSVEGDRGRSSGANVLTF
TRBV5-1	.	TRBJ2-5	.	TGCGCCAGCAGCTCCCCGCCGGGTACCGGGAGAATGATAGAGACCCAGTACTTC	CASSSPPGTGRMIETQYF
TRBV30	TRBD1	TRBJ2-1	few	TGCTTTACCCCCGGGACAGGGGGTAGCAATGAGCAGTTCTTC	CFTPGTGGSNEQFF
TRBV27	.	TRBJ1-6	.	TGTGCCAGTAAGGAGACCAGGGGTAGGTCACCCCTCCACTTT	CASKETRGRSPLHF
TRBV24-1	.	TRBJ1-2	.	TGTGCCACCAGTTCCACTTCGGGTAACTATGGCTACACCTTC	CATSSTSGNYGYTF
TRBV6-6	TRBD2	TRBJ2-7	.	TGTGCCAGCAGTTACCCAGCGGGGGGCTACGAGCAGTACTTC	CASSYPAGGYEQYF
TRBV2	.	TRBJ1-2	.	TGTGCCAGCAGGGGCAGCTATGGCTACACCTTC	CASRGSYGYTF